The next 28 T cell receptor beta chains were all read from a single sample in a study of cytotoxic CD8 clonotypes in ibrutinib-treated CLL. Repertoires were generated with immunoSEQ multiplex PCR, while TCRdb's copy carries only in-frame clones and drops some. Seen here are under 300,000 clones, about 72% observed once, and the top ten hold about 5.3%. The sequences come from PBMCs, collected at disease progression, from a patient treated with ibrutinib. These receptors were collected from a human donor with chronic lymphocytic leukemia.

This rearrangement joins TRBV2 to TRBJ2-5; 11 nucleotides match TRBD1. The CDR3 runs 14 residues. CDR1 SNHLY and CDR2 FYNNEI come from the germline V gene. V lost 10 bases and J lost 4; bases outside the gene matches: 8. The CDR3 sequence is CAITDRGRAETQYF. CDR3 in DNA: TGTGCCATCACGGACAGGGGGCGTGCAGAGACCCAGTACTTC.

This clone was seen more than once but under ten times. The chain recombines TRBV11-2 with TRBJ2-7; TRBD1 is a possible D gene (6 bases). This CDR3 has 12 residues. Trimming removed 3 bases from V and 6 bases from J, with 9 bases in between. CDR1 SGHAT and CDR2 FQNNGV come from the germline V gene. CDR3 sequence: CASSFRGSEQYF. In nucleotides, the CDR3 is TGTGCCAGCAGCTTCAGGGGTAGCGAGCAGTACTTC.

The chain carries TRBV5-4 and TRBJ2-7, with unresolved D. The CDR3 runs to 13 residues. V dropped 1 base and J dropped 1 base, with 6 bases sitting between them. Germline V gene sequence: CDR1 SGHNT, CDR2 YYREEE (reference sequence). CDR3 bases: TGTGCCAGCAGCTTGTCGGAGTCCTACGAGCAGTACTTC. Translation: CASSLSESYEQYF. The entire variable domain, with the rest obtained from reference TRBV5-4 and TRBJ2-7, is as follows: ETGVTQSPTHLIKTRGQQVTLRCSSQSGHNTVSWYQQALGQGPQFIFQYYREEENGRGNFPPRFSGLQFPNYSSELNVNALELDDSALYLCASSLSESYEQYFGPGTRLTVT.

The chain couples TRBV29-1 to TRBJ2-7, with 9 bases identical to TRBD1. This CDR3 is built from 12 residues. CDR1 is SQVTM, CDR2 ANQGSEA, per germline. After removal of 6 bases from V and 4 bases from J, the junction contained 4 bases not matched to a gene. Here the CDR3 reads CSVGQGYYEQYF. The CDR3 DNA follows: TGCAGCGTGGGACAGGGATATTACGAGCAGTACTTC.

The V call is TRBV4-1, the J call TRBJ1-4, with D tentatively TRBD1 (6 bases). The length of the CDR3 is 17 residues. The ends were cut back, 0 bases at V and 6 bases at J, with 17 bases in the middle. Per the germline V gene, CDR1 is MGHRA and CDR2 is YSYEKL. CDR3 residues: CASSQEMVGGSDEKLFF. In nucleotides, the CDR3 is TGCGCCAGCAGCCAAGAAATGGTGGGGGGCTCGGATGAAAAACTGTTTTTT.

V usage is TRBV18 and J usage is TRBJ2-1, with D tentatively TRBD1 or TRBD2 (5 bases each). The V end lost 1 base, the J end lost 5 bases, and 18 bases lay between the germline ends. The CDR3 extends over 17 amino acids. CDR1 and CDR2 from the germline V gene are KGHSH and LQKENI. The CDR3 loop reads CASSPLGSGPSNNEQFF. CDR3 nucleotide sequence: TGTGCCAGCTCACCACTTGGTTCGGGACCCAGCAACAATGAGCAGTTCTTC.

This clone was counted between two and nine times. Other nucleotide sequences in the sample specify the same CDR3. The V and J genes are TRBV10-1 and TRBJ2-7; D perhaps matches TRBD2 (5 bases). Trimming pared 3 bases from V and 6 bases from J, leaving 12 bases between. The length of the CDR3 is 13 residues. Germline values: CDR1 WNHNN, CDR2 SYGVQD (reference sequence). Here the CDR3 DNA reads TGCGCCAGCAGTGAACCGTACCGGGGCGAGCAGTACTTC. Protein: CASSEPYRGEQYF.

The chain links TRBV6-5 to TRBJ2-2, with 10 bases identical to TRBD1. The ends lost 2 bases at V and 13 bases at J; junction bases unmatched: 13. The CDR3 has 16 residues. Germline V gene sequence: CDR1 MNHEY, CDR2 SVGAGI. CDR3 DNA: TGTGCCAGCAGTTACCGCACGGGGACAGGGGTTGGAGGGCTGTTTTTT. Protein sequence: CASSYRTGTGVGGLFF.

This clone is medium-sized. Other nucleotide sequences in the sample specify the same CDR3. This rearrangement joins TRBV28 to TRBJ2-3; 8 bases line up with TRBD2. The CDR3 loop spans 15 amino acids. V gave up 2 bases and J gave up 2 bases; unmatched junction bases: 3. The V gene's germline CDR1 is MDHEN and CDR2 SYDVKM. DNA for the CDR3: TGTGCCAGCAGTTTACCTAGCGGGCTCACAGATACGCAGTATTTT. It translates to CASSLPSGLTDTQYF.

J is TRBJ1-4 and V is TRBV28, with TRBD1 matching over 9 bases. CDR1 and CDR2 (germline): MDHEN, SYDVKM. V gave up 6 bases and J gave up 3 bases; unmatched junction bases: 5. The CDR3 is 15 residues long. This chain's CDR3 is CASRSRQGANEKLFF. Written as DNA, the CDR3 is TGTGCCAGCAGATCCCGACAGGGGGCTAATGAAAAACTGTTTTTT.

This chain links TRBV4-1 with TRBJ2-7; D ambiguous. With 0 bases removed from V and 4 bases from J, the gap between germline ends came to 7 bases. The CDR3 runs 13 residues. Germline CDR1 is MGHRA and CDR2 is YSYEKL. Written as DNA, the CDR3 is TGCGCCAGCAGCCAAGAATGGTCATACGAGCAGTACTTC. The encoded protein is CASSQEWSYEQYF.

The chain joins TRBV6-5 to TRBJ2-7; TRBD2 agrees at 16 bases. The CDR3 is 15 amino acids. V was pared by 1 base and J by 12 bases, with 6 bases of the junction left unmatched. The germline V gene has CDR1 MNHEY and CDR2 SVGAGI. The CDR3 loop reads CASSYWGLAGGPWYF. The CDR3 nucleotides read TGTGCCAGCAGTTACTGGGGACTAGCGGGAGGGCCTTGGTACTTC.

The chain has TRBV7-2 and TRBJ1-6; D gene uncertain. Trimming removed 4 bases from V and 0 bases from J, with 13 bases in between. The CDR3 totals 17 residues. Germline V gives CDR1 SGHTA, CDR2 FQGNSA. The CDR3 region has the DNA TGTGCCAGCAGCTCGGCGCGTCGGAGCTCCTATAATTCACCCCTCCACTTT. It codes for CASSSARRSSYNSPLHF. Filled out from reference TRBV7-2 and TRBJ1-6, the complete variable domain reads GAGVSQSPSNKVTEKGKDVELRCDPISGHTALYWYRQSLGQGLEFLIYFQGNSAPDKSGLPSDRFSAERTGGSVSTLTIQRTQQEDSAVYLCASSSARRSSYNSPLHFGNGTRLTVT.

The chain links TRBV7-3 to TRBJ1-1, with TRBD1 matching 8 bases. J lost 7 bases, V lost 5 bases, and 6 bases had no gene match. CDR1 and CDR2 (germline): SGHTA, FQGTGA. The CDR3 consists of 13 residues. CDR3 sequence: CASSRYGTGEAFF. For the CDR3, the DNA is TGTGCCAGCAGCCGCTACGGGACAGGTGAAGCTTTCTTT.

The J gene is TRBJ2-7, the V gene TRBV7-9; D not certain. The V end was cut by 2 bases, the J end by 2 bases, with 7 bases between. The CDR3 has 13 amino acids. Germline-derived CDR1 and CDR2 are SEHNR and FQNEAQ (reference sequence). DNA for the CDR3: TGTGCCAGCAGCTTAAATACGGCCTACGAGCAGTACTTC. It yields the protein CASSLNTAYEQYF.

The rearrangement links TRBV19 to TRBJ2-2; either TRBD1 or TRBD2 may fit D (6 bases each). V shed 4 bases and J shed 4 bases, with 19 bases lying between them. The CDR3 length is 17 residues. The V gene's germline CDR1 is LNHDA and CDR2 SQIVND (reference sequence). CDR3 DNA: TGTGCCAGTAGTAATGCCCTGGGGGCGCGGGGCACCGGGGAGCTGTTTTTT. Its translation is CASSNALGARGTGELFF.

This chain's CDR3 is CASSLAGAWDEKLFF. The CDR3 nucleotides are TGTGCCAGCAGCTTGGCAGGGGCCTGGGATGAAAAACTGTTTTTT. The chain is built from TRBV5-6 and TRBJ1-4; D is perhaps TRBD1 (6 bases). CDR1 SGHDT and CDR2 YYEEEE come from the germline V gene. The CDR3 loop spans 15 amino acids. Deletions cut 0 bases from V and 6 bases from J, with 12 bases between.

In this sample, this clone turned up a few times. The chain carries TRBV28 and TRBJ2-1; D is possibly TRBD1 (5 bases). V was shortened by 2 bases and J by 13 bases, with 12 bases between the two germline ends. From germline, CDR1 is MDHEN and CDR2 SYDVKM. The CDR3 totals 12 residues. The CDR3 sequence is CASSLTTTEQFF. CDR3 in DNA: TGTGCCAGCAGTTTAACCACGACAGAACAGTTCTTC.

The rearrangement joins TRBV10-3 to TRBJ2-7, with TRBD2 matching 7 bases. V lost 4 bases and J lost 1; bases outside the gene matches: 10. This CDR3 region has 16 residues. In germline, CDR1 is ENHRY, CDR2 SYGVKD. The CDR3 reads CAISGVMGGVSYEQYF. CDR3 coding DNA: TGTGCCATCAGTGGGGTGATGGGGGGGGTATCCTACGAGCAGTACTTC.

V is TRBV7-3 and J is TRBJ1-6; tentatively, D is TRBD1 (5 bases). V was trimmed by 4 bases and J by 6 bases, leaving 7 bases between them. Germline-derived CDR1 and CDR2 are SGHTA and FQGTGA. This CDR3 spans 13 amino acids. The CDR3 loop reads CASSWGPNSPLHF. The CDR3 DNA follows: TGTGCCAGCAGCTGGGGACCTAATTCACCCCTCCACTTT.

The rearrangement links TRBV2 to TRBJ2-5; D is undetermined. This CDR3 is built from 12 residues. Trimming pared 6 bases from V and 7 bases from J, leaving 12 bases between. Germline CDR1 reads SNHLY; CDR2 reads FYNNEI. The CDR3 DNA sequence: TGTGCCAGCAGCCGAGAGTCGGGGACCCAGTACTTC. Its protein product is CASSRESGTQYF.

The gene calls are TRBV28 and TRBJ2-7; no clear D. The germline V gene encodes CDR1 MDHEN and CDR2 SYDVKM. V lost 6 bases, J lost 4 bases, and 7 bases lay in between. CDR3 length equals 11 residues. DNA for the CDR3: TGTGCCAGCAGATATGAGTACGAGCAGTACTTC. Encoded protein: CASRYEYEQYF.

This chain uses TRBV5-6 with TRBJ1-1; the match to TRBD1 covers 10 bases. The CDR3 has 14 amino acids. From germline, CDR1 is SGHDT and CDR2 YYEEEE. The trim removed 3 bases at V and 6 bases at J, leaving 5 bases unmatched. The CDR3 reads CASSYGTGAAEAFF. CDR3 coding DNA: TGTGCCAGCAGCTATGGGACAGGGGCGGCTGAAGCTTTCTTT.

This chain links TRBV9 with TRBJ2-7, with D unclear. CDR3 size: 12 residues. Per the germline V gene, CDR1 is SGDLS and CDR2 is YYNGEE. Trimming stripped 2 bases from V and 7 bases from J, with 10 bases between. The CDR3 DNA follows: TGTGCCAGCAGCGTTGGTAACGAGGAGCAGTACTTC. Its translation is CASSVGNEEQYF.

This rearrangement joins TRBV5-4 to TRBJ2-3, with D unclear. This CDR3 region has 15 residues. V was shortened by 4 bases and J by 0 bases, with 12 bases between the two germline ends. Germline CDR1 is SGHNT and CDR2 is YYREEE (reference sequence). As DNA, the CDR3 is TGTGCCAGCAGCCTGGACGGTACTAGCACAGATACGCAGTATTTT. As protein: CASSLDGTSTDTQYF. The whole variable domain, remainder taken from reference TRBV5-4 and TRBJ2-3, is ETGVTQSPTHLIKTRGQQVTLRCSSQSGHNTVSWYQQALGQGPQFIFQYYREEENGRGNFPPRFSGLQFPNYSSELNVNALELDDSALYLCASSLDGTSTDTQYFGPGTRLTVL.

This clone was seen a handful of times. The chain links TRBV4-3 to TRBJ2-2, with D perhaps matching TRBD1 (6 bases). Germline lookup yields CDR1 LGHNA and CDR2 YSLEER. This CDR3 region has 14 residues. V gave up 3 bases and J gave up 1 base, with 6 bases separating them. The CDR3 here is CASSQGQNTGELFF. The CDR3, as DNA: TGCGCCAGCAGCCAGGGACAGAACACCGGGGAGCTGTTTTTT.

The CDR3 DNA reads as TGTGCCACCAGCAGAGATCTCGTAAGCGGAAAATACTTC. It encodes CATSRDLVSGKYF. The chain combines TRBV15 with TRBJ2-4, with D possibly TRBD2 on 5 matching bases. This CDR3 comprises 13 residues. The V gene's germline CDR1 is LNHNV and CDR2 YYDKDF (reference sequence). Trimming took 0 bases from V and 16 from J, leaving 16 bases between them. Supplemented by reference TRBV15 and TRBJ2-4, the full variable domain reads DAMVIQNPRYQVTQFGKPVTLSCSQTLNHNVMYWYQQKSSQAPKLLFHYYDKDFNNEADTPDNFQSRRPNTSFCFLDIRSPGLGDTAMYLCATSRDLVSGKYFGAGTRLSVL.

The chain combines TRBV11-2 with TRBJ1-2, with TRBD1 matching 7 bases. The CDR3 runs to 17 residues. In germline, CDR1 is SGHAT, CDR2 FQNNGV. Unmatched junction bases numbered 9, after V lost 2 bases and J lost 0 bases. CDR3 protein: CASSLTPGQQANYGYTF. DNA of the CDR3: TGTGCCAGCAGCTTAACGCCGGGACAGCAAGCTAACTATGGCTACACCTTC.